This T cell receptor beta chain was recovered during a study of T cell changes during pregnancy in multiple sclerosis. Some clones are missing from TCRdb's copy, which holds only in-frame ones; the method was immunoSEQ multiplex PCR. The data show tens of thousands of clones, around nine tenths seen once. Losses at the gene ends were 6 bases for V and 5 bases for J; bases not matched to a gene: 5. Per the germline V gene, CDR1 is SGHDN and CDR2 is FVKESK. This CDR3 spans 14 amino acids. The chain carries TRBV14 and TRBJ1-1; 11 bases line up with TRBD1. This TCR was recovered from a female donor with multiple sclerosis, enrolled in a pregnancy study. The input for sequencing was CD8+ T cells from peripheral blood mononuclear cells, taken before pregnancy. The DNA for the CDR3 is TGTGCCAGCAGGGGACAGGGGGTAGTAACTGAAGCTTTCTTT. The encoded protein is CASRGQGVVTEAFF. The full variable domain, with the rest looked up from reference TRBV14 and TRBJ1-1, is EAGVTQFPSHSVIEKGQTVTLRCDPISGHDNLYWYRRVMGKEIKFLLHFVKESKQDESGMPNNRFLAERTGGTYSTLKVQPAELEDSGVYFCASRGQGVVTEAFFGQGTRLTVV.